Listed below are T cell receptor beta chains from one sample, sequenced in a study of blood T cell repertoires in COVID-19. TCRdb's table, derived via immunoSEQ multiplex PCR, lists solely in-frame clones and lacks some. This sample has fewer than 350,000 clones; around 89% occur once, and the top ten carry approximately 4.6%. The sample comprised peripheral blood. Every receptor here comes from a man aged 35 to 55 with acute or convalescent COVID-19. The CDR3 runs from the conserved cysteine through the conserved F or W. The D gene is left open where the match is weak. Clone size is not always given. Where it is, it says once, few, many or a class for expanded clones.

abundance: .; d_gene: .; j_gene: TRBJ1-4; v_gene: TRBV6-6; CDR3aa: CASSVPGGEKLFF; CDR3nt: TGTGCCAGCAGCGTCCCTGGCGGGGAAAAACTGTTTTTT
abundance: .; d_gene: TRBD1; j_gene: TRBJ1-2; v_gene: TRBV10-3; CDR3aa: CAISEPNPGQGYGYTF; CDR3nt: TGTGCCATCAGTGAGCCAAATCCGGGACAGGGTTATGGCTACACCTTC
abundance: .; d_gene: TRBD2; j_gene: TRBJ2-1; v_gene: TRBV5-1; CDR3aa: CASSLVASGGSYNEQFF; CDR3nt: TGCGCCAGCAGCTTGGTTGCTAGCGGGGGTTCCTACAATGAGCAGTTCTTC
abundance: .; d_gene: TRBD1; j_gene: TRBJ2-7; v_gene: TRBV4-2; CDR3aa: CASSLQGSENEQYF; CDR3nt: TGTGCCAGCAGCTTACAGGGGAGCGAAAACGAGCAGTACTTC
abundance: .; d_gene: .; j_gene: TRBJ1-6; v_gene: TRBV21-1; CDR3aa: CASSKGGESRRQNNSPLHF; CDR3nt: TGTGCCAGCAGCAAAGGCGGTGAATCGCGGAGACAGAATAATTCACCCCTCCACTTT
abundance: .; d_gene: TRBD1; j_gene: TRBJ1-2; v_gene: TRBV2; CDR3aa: CASNPRDRGTYGYTF; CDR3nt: TGTGCCAGCAACCCCCGGGACAGGGGGACCTATGGCTACACCTTC
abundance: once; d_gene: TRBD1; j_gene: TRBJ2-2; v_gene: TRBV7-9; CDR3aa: CASRSDRVRTGELFF; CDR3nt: TGTGCCAGCAGATCGGACAGGGTGCGCACCGGGGAGCTGTTTTTT
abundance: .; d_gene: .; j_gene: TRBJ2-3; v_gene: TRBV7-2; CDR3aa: CASSFNRDGDTQYF; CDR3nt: TGTGCCAGCAGCTTTAACAGGGATGGGGATACGCAGTATTTT
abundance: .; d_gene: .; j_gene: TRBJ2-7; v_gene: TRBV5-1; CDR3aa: CASSFIGGPDEQYF; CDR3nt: TGCGCCAGCAGCTTTATAGGAGGTCCCGACGAGCAGTACTTC
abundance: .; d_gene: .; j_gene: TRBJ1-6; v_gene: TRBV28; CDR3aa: CASSPPNIRSPLHF; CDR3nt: TGTGCCAGCAGTCCCCCGAACATCAGATCACCCCTCCACTTT
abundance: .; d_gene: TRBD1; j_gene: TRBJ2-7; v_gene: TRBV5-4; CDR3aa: CASSLGQGVHEQYF; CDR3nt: TGTGCCAGCAGCTTAGGACAGGGGGTCCACGAGCAGTACTTC
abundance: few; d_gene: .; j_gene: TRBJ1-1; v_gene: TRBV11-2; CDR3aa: CASSLTLGQEAFF; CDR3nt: TGTGCCAGCAGCTTAACCTTAGGACAGGAAGCTTTCTTT
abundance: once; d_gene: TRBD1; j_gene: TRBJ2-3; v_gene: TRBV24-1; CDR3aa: CASSGKGATDTQYF; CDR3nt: TGTGCCTCCTCCGGCAAGGGGGCCACAGATACGCAGTATTTT
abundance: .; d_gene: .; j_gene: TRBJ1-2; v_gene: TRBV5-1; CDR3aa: CASSLNGNYGYTF; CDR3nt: TGCGCCAGCAGCTTAAACGGGAACTATGGCTACACCTTC
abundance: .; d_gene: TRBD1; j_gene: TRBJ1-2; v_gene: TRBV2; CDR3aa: CASSGQGVYTF; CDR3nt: TGTGCCAGCAGTGGACAGGGGGTATACACCTTC
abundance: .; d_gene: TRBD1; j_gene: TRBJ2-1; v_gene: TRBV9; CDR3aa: CASSTRQGAYNEQFF; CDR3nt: TGTGCCAGCAGCACCCGACAGGGGGCCTACAATGAGCAGTTCTTC
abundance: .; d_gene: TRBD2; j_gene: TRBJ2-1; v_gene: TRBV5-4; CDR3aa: CASSFRAGGDNEQFF; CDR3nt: TGTGCCAGCAGCTTCCGCGCGGGGGGTGACAATGAGCAGTTCTTC
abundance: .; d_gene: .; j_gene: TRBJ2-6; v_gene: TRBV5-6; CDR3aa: CASSATVTGANVLTF; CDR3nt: TGTGCCAGCAGCGCGACAGTTACTGGGGCCAACGTCCTGACTTTC
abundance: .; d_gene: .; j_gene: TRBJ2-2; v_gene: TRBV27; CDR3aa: CASSLSQGRAGELFF; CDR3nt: TGTGCCAGCAGTTTATCTCAGGGCCGGGCCGGGGAGCTGTTTTTT
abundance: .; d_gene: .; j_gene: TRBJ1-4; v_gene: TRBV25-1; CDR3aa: CASSEFGPWKLFF; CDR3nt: TGTGCCAGCAGTGAATTTGGGCCGTGGAAACTGTTTTTT
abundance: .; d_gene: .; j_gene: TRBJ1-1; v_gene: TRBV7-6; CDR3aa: CASSLEAPFGTANTEAFF; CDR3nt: TGTGCCAGCAGCTTAGAAGCCCCTTTTGGTACAGCGAACACTGAAGCTTTCTTT
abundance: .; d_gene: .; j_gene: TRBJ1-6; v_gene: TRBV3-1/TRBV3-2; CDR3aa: CASSNRDTNNSPLHF; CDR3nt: TGTGCCAGCAGCAACCGGGACACTAATAATTCACCCCTCCACTTT
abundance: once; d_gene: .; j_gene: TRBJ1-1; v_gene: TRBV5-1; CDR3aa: CASSFGGPDTEAFF; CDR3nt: TGCGCCAGCAGCTTTGGAGGGCCGGACACTGAAGCTTTCTTT
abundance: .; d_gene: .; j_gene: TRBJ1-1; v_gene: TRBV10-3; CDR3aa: CAISMGVGTEAFF; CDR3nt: TGTGCCATCAGCATGGGAGTAGGGACTGAAGCTTTCTTT
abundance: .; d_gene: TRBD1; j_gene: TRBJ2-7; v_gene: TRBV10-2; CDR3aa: CASSSHFGTEPYEQYF; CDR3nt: TGCGCCAGCAGCTCCCACTTCGGGACAGAACCCTACGAGCAGTACTTC
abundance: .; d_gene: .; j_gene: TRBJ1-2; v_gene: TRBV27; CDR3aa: CASSLAFPRGGAEYGYTF; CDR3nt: TGTGCCAGCAGTTTGGCCTTCCCGAGGGGGGGCGCCGAGTATGGCTACACCTTC
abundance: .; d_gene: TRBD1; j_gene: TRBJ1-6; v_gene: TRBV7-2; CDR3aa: CASSPRTGTGYSPLHF; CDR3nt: TGTGCCAGCAGCCCCCGCACCGGGACAGGGTATTCACCCCTCCACTTT
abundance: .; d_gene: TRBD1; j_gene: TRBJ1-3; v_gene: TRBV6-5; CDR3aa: CASSLQGASGNTIYF; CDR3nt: TGTGCCAGCAGTTTACAGGGGGCGTCTGGAAACACCATATATTTT
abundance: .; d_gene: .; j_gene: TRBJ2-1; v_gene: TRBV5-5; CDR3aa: CASSLVATLEQFF; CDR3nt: TGTGCCAGCAGCTTGGTCGCTACCTTAGAGCAGTTCTTC
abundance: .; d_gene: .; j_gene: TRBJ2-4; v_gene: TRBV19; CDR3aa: CASSMVPRQQYF; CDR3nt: TGTGCCAGTAGTATGGTTCCGAGACAGCAGTACTTC
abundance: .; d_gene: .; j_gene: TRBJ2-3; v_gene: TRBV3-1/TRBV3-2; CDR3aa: CASSQVAGEDTQYF; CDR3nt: TGTGCCAGCAGCCAAGTGGCAGGGGAGGATACGCAGTATTTT
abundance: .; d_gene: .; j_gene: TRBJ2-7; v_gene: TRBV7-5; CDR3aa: CVRSPQVPSSYEQYF; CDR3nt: TGTGTCAGAAGCCCACAGGTCCCGAGCTCCTACGAGCAGTACTTC
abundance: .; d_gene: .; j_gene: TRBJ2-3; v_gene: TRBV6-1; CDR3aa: CASSEQVTGTTDTQYF; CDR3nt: TGTGCCAGCAGTGAACAAGTGACAGGGACTACAGATACGCAGTATTTT
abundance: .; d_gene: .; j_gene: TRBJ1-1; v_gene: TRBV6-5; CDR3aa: CASSIGGRNTEAFF; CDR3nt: TGTGCCAGCAGTATTGGGGGCCGAAACACTGAAGCTTTCTTT
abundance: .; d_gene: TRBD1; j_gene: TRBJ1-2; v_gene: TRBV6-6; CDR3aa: CASSPSTGGHGYTF; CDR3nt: TGTGCCAGCAGTCCGTCGACAGGGGGCCATGGCTACACCTTC
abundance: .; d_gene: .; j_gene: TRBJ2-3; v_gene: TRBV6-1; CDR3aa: CASSELAPYTDTQYF; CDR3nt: TGTGCCAGCAGTGAATTAGCCCCCTACACAGATACGCAGTATTTT
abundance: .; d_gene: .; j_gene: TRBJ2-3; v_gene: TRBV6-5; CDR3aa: CASSSRRGATDTQYF; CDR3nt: TGTGCCAGCAGTAGTAGGAGGGGAGCCACAGATACGCAGTATTTT
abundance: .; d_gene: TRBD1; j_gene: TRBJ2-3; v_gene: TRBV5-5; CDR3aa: CASSPSTGGSMDTQYF; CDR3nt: TGTGCCAGCAGCCCTTCGACAGGGGGCTCGATGGATACGCAGTATTTT
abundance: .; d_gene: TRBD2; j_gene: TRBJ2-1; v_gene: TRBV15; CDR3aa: CATSRDRGGISSEQFF; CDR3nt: TGTGCCACCAGCAGAGATCGGGGGGGCATAAGCAGTGAGCAGTTCTTC
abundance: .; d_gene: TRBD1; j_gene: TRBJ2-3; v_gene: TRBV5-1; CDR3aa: CASSAGQVGADTQYF; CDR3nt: TGCGCCAGCAGCGCCGGACAGGTGGGGGCAGATACGCAGTATTTT
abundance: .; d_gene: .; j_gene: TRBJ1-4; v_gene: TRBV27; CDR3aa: CASSVNRDENEKLFF; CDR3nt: TGTGCCAGCAGTGTCAACAGGGATGAAAATGAAAAACTGTTTTTT
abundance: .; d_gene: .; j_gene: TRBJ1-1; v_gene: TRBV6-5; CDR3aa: CASIPPGVGWSKAFF; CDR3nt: TGTGCCAGCATCCCCCCGGGGGTCGGCTGGAGTAAAGCTTTCTTT
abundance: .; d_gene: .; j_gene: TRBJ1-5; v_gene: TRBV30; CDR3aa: CAWSQDTGSNQPQHF; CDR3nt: TGTGCCTGGAGTCAGGACACCGGTAGCAATCAGCCCCAGCATTTT
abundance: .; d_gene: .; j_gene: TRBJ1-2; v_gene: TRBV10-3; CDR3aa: CAISTSGAGSGYTF; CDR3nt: TGTGCCATCAGTACCTCAGGGGCTGGGAGTGGCTACACCTTC
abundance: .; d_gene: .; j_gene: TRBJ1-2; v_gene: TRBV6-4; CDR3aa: CASSLTLRPGYTF; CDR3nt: TGTGCCAGCAGTTTGACTCTTAGGCCTGGCTACACCTTC
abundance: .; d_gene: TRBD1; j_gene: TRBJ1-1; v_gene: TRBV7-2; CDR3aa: CASSLGRTGVEAFF; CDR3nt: TGTGCCAGCAGCTTAGGTAGGACAGGGGTTGAAGCTTTCTTT
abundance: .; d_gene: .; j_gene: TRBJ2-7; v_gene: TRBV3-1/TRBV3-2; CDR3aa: CASSYMAEQYF; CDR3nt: TGTGCCAGCAGCTATATGGCAGAGCAGTACTTC